The T cell receptor beta chain under discussion was sequenced for a study of blood T cell repertoires in COVID-19. Per the original methods: Quantification of nucleated cells was approximated via reference gene primer amplification. The table came from immunoSEQ multiplex PCR; TCRdb's copy has only in-frame clones and leaves some out. For V, J and clone size, that table is used; D and trimming come from the DNA. The repertoire includes 55,000 to 80,000 clones, over 80% of them detected once, and roughly 2.3% sits in the top ten. This CDR3 is built from 14 residues. Germline CDR1 SGHAT, CDR2 FQNNGV. V gave up 4 bases and J gave up 4 bases; unmatched junction bases: 6.

V is TRBV11-2 and J is TRBJ1-1, with 7 nucleotides matching TRBD1. Sequenced input: peripheral blood. This TCR was sampled from a human donor in a cohort sampled during active COVID-19. This chain's CDR3 is CASSSTDRRTEAFF. In nucleotides, the CDR3 is TGTGCCAGCAGCTCAACGGACAGGCGCACTGAAGCTTTCTTT.